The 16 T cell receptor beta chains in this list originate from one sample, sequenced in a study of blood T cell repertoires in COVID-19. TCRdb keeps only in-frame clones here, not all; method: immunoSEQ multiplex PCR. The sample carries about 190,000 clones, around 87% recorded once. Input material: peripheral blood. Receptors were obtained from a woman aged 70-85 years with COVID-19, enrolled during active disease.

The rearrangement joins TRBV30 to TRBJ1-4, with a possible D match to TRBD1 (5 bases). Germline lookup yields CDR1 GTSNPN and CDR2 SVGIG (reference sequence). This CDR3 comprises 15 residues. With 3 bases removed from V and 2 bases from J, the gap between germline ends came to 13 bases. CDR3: CAWRARVWTNEKLFF. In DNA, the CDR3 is TGTGCCTGGAGGGCCAGGGTATGGACTAATGAAAAACTGTTTTTT.

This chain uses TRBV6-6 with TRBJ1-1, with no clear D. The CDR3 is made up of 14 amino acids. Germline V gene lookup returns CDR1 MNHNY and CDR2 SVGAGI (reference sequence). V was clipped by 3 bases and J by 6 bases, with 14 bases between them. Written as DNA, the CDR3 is TGTGCCAGCAGTTATGAGGGAGCCTCATCTGAAGCTTTCTTT. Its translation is CASSYEGASSEAFF.

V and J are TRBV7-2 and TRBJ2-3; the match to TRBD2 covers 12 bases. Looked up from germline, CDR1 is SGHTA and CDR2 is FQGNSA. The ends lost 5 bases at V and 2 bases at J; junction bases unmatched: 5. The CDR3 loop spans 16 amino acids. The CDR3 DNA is TGTGCCAGCAGCCGTCTAGCGGGAGGGAACACAGATACGCAGTATTTT. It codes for CASSRLAGGNTDTQYF.

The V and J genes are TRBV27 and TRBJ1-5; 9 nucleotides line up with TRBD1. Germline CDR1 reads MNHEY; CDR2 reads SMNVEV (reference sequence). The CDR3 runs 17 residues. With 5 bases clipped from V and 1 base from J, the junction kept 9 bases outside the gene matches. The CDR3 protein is CASSRPRTGVSNQPQHF. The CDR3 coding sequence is TGTGCCAGCAGTCGCCCCAGGACAGGGGTAAGCAATCAGCCCCAGCATTTT.

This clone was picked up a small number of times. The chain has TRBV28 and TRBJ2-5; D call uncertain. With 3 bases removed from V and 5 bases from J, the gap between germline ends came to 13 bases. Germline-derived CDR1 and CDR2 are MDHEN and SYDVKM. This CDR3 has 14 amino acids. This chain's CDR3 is CASSFRSGLETQYF. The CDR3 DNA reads TGTGCCAGCAGTTTCAGGTCTGGGTTGGAGACCCAGTACTTC.

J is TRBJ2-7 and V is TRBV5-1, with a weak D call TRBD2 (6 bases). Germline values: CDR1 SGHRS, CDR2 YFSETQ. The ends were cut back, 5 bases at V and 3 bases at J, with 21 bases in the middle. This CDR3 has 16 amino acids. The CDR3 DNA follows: TGCGCCAGCAGGGTAGGCGGGGTAGGGGCCCACTACGAGCAGTACTTC. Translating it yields CASRVGGVGAHYEQYF.

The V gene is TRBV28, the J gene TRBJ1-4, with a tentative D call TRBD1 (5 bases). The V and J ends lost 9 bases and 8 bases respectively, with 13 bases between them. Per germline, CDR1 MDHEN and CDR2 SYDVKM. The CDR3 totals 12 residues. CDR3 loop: CASLGQGEKLFF. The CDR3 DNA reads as TGTGCCAGTCTCGGACAAGGCGAAAAACTGTTTTTT.

In DNA form, the CDR3 reads TGTGCCAGCAGCCGCGGACAGGGGACCGTTATGTGGGTCTACGAGCAGTACTTC. Protein sequence: CASSRGQGTVMWVYEQYF. This chain uses TRBV28 with TRBJ2-7, with 9 positions matching TRBD1. V shed 6 bases and J 3 bases; nucleotides not matched to a gene: 18. CDR3 length: 18 residues. The germline V gene has CDR1 MDHEN and CDR2 SYDVKM.

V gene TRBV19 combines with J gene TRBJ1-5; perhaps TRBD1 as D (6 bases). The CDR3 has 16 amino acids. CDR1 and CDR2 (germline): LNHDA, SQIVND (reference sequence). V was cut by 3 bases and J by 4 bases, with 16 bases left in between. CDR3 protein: CASSIIGRGSNQPQHF. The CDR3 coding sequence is TGTGCCAGTAGTATTATAGGCAGGGGATCGAATCAGCCCCAGCATTTT.

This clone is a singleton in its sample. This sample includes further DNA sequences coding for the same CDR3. The CDR3 DNA follows: TGTGCCAGCAGTTTCAGAGGGTACAATCAGCCCCAGCATTTT. Protein sequence: CASSFRGYNQPQHF. The V gene is TRBV27, the J gene TRBJ1-5; unclear D gene. Looked up from germline, CDR1 is MNHEY and CDR2 is SMNVEV (reference sequence). The CDR3 totals 14 residues. Trimming took off 3 bases at V and 3 bases at J, with 9 bases between the two ends.

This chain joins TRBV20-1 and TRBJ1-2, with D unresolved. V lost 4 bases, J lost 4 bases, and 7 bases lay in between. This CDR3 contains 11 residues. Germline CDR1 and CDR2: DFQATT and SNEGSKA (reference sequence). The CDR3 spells CSAIPSYGYTF. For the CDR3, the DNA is TGCAGTGCTATTCCCAGCTATGGCTACACCTTC.

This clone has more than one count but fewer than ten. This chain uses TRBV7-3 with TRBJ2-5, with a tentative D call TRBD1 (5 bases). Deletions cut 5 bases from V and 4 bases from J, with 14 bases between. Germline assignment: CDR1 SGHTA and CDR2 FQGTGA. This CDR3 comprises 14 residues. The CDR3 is CASSPTGRGETQYF. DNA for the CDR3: TGTGCCAGCAGCCCCACAGGTAGAGGAGAGACCCAGTACTTC.

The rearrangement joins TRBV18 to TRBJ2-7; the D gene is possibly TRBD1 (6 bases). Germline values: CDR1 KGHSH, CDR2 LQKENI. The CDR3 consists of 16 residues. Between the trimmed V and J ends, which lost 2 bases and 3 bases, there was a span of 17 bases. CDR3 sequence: CASSPAPPKGDYEQYF. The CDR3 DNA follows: TGTGCCAGCTCACCAGCCCCCCCTAAGGGGGACTACGAGCAGTACTTC.

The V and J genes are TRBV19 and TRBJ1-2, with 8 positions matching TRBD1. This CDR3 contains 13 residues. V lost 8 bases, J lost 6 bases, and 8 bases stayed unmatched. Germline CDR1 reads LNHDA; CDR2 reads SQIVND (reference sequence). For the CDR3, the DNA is TGTGCCAGTGCCCCGGACAGGGAGAATGGCTACACCTTC. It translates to CASAPDRENGYTF. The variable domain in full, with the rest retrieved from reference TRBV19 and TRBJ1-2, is DGGITQSPKYLFRKEGQNVTLSCEQNLNHDAMYWYRQDPGQGLRLIYYSQIVNDFQKGDIAEGYSVSREKKESFPLTVTSAQKNPTAFYLCASAPDRENGYTFGSGTRLTVV.

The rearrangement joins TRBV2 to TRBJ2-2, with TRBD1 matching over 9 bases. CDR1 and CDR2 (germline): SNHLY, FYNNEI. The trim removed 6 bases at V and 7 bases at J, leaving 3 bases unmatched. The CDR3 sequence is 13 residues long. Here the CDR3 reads CASSRDRDGELFF. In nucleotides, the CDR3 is TGTGCCAGCAGCCGGGACAGGGACGGGGAGCTGTTTTTT.

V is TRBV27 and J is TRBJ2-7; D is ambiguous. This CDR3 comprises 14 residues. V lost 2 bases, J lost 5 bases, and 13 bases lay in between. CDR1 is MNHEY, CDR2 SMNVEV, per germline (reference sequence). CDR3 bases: TGTGCCAGCAGTTTAGGTGTCAGGTCCGACGAGCAGTACTTC. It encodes CASSLGVRSDEQYF.